What follows describes a single T cell receptor beta chain. Antigen specificity is unknown. This entry is derived from a study of T cell responses to AZD1222 COVID-19 vaccine. Whole-study findings and limits: With dominance at 160-218 and 743-854, vaccine-associated CD4 TCRs spanned spike. Compared with day 0, the breadth and depth of the Spike-specific TCR repertoire rose significantly after two doses of AZD1222. Donors in the cohort were predominantly white British and more often female, and clonal diversity was possibly underestimated.

The study pooled second doses at about 4 or about 12 weeks. TCRdb keeps only in-frame clones here, not all; method: immunoSEQ multiplex PCR. This sample yields about 160,000 clones, of which roughly 90% are seen a single time; 4.3% belongs to the top ten. V was pared by 6 bases and J by 4 bases, with 14 bases of the junction left unmatched. Germline assignment: CDR1 LGHNT and CDR2 FRNRAP. CDR3 size: 16 residues. The J gene is TRBJ1-1, the V gene TRBV12-5, with 7 bases that match TRBD1. Sequenced here: peripheral blood, sampled 28 days after the second AZD1222 dose. This receptor was identified in an adult who received the AZD1222 COVID-19 vaccine. CDR3 DNA: TGTGCTAGTGGCCTCGGGACCTCCTCAGGGGGCACTGAAGCTTTCTTT. Protein: CASGLGTSSGGTEAFF. Looking up the rest from reference TRBV12-5 and TRBJ1-1 gives the full variable domain: DARVTQTPRHKVTEMGQEVTMRCQPILGHNTVFWYRQTMMQGLELLAYFRNRAPLDDSGMPKDRFSAEMPDATLATLKIQPSEPRDSAVYFCASGLGTSSGGTEAFFGQGTRLTVV.